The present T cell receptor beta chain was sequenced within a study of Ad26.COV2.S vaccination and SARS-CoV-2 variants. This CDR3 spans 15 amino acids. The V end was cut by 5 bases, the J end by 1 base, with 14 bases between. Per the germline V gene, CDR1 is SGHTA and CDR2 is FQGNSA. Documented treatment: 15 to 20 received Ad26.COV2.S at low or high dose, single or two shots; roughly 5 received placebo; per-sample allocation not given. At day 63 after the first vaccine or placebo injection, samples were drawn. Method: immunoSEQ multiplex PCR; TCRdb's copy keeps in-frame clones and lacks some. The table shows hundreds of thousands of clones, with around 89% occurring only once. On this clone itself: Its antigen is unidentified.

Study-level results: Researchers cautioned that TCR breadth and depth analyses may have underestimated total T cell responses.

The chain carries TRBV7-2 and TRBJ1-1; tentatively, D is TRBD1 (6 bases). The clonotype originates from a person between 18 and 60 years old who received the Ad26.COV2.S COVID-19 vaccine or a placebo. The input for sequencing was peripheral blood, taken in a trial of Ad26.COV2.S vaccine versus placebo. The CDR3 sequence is CASSTRGGPNTEAFF. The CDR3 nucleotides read TGTGCCAGCAGCACCCGGGGGGGCCCGAACACTGAAGCTTTCTTT.